This T cell receptor (beta chain) is drawn from a study of CD8 T cells in ankylosing spondylitis. This clonotype was seen a few times. This CDR3 comprises 16 residues. Germline-derived CDR1 and CDR2 are SGHDN and FVKESK. The V end was cut by 0 bases, the J end by 6 bases, with 16 bases between. TCRdb itself ran the 5' RACE reads through MiXCR, one entry per CDR3 protein. The data contain just over 350,000 distinct CDR3 sequences, approximately 22% of them singletons. The sequence was obtained from a male donor with ankylosing spondylitis or in good health (not recorded which). This chain connects TRBV14 to TRBJ2-3; the D gene is possibly TRBD2 (5 bases). The material sequenced was blood, either unsorted or a sorted T cell fraction (not recorded which). For the CDR3, the DNA is TGTGCCAGCAGCCAAGATGACGGGGTTGGTTCGGATACGCAGTATTTT. Translation: CASSQDDGVGSDTQYF. The whole variable domain, remainder taken from reference TRBV14 and TRBJ2-3, is EAGVTQFPSHSVIEKGQTVTLRCDPISGHDNLYWYRRVMGKEIKFLLHFVKESKQDESGMPNNRFLAERTGGTYSTLKVQPAELEDSGVYFCASSQDDGVGSDTQYFGPGTRLTVL.